A single sample gave rise to the 26 T cell receptor beta chains below, sequenced in a study of OX40 agonist ivuxolimab in advanced cancers. Sequenced by immunoSEQ multiplex PCR; TCRdb stores in-frame clones only, minus some. The table shows about 73,000 clones, with around nine tenths occurring only once. The input for sequencing was CD4+ or CD8+ T cells sorted from blood, taken in a trial of the OX40 agonist ivuxolimab. These TCRs come from an adult with an advanced solid tumor such as melanoma, head and neck, liver or kidney cancer.

V gene TRBV14 combines with J gene TRBJ2-1; D remains unclear. Germline CDR1 and CDR2: SGHDN and FVKESK. The length of the CDR3 is 12 residues. Deletions cut 1 base from V and 6 bases from J, with 4 bases between. The CDR3 bases are TGTGCCAGCAGCCAAGCAGGCAATGAGCAGTTCTTC. Residues: CASSQAGNEQFF.

The V call is TRBV7-2, the J call TRBJ1-3, with TRBD1 matching over 7 bases. The V segment lost 5 bases and the J segment 4 bases; nucleotides outside the gene matches: 5. The CDR3 has 14 amino acids. Germline V lookup: CDR1 SGHTA, CDR2 FQGNSA. The CDR3, as DNA: TGTGCCAGCAGCCTACTGACAGGGGGAAACACCATATATTTT. It yields the protein CASSLLTGGNTIYF.

This clone was seen only once. CDR3 amino acids: CASSLSAGDGYEQYF. The CDR3 nucleotides are TGTGCCAGCAGCTTAAGCGCAGGGGACGGCTACGAGCAGTACTTC. This sequence joins TRBV7-3 and TRBJ2-7; possible D gene TRBD1, 6 bases. V was cut by 1 base and J by 3 bases, with 13 bases left in between. CDR3 length: 15 residues. Germline assignment: CDR1 SGHTA and CDR2 FQGTGA.

The rearrangement links TRBV4-3 to TRBJ2-1; 10 bases align to TRBD2. J lost 10 bases, V lost 5 bases, and 2 bases had no gene match. The CDR3 extends over 12 amino acids. Germline CDR1 and CDR2: LGHNA and YSLEER. The CDR3 coding sequence is TGCGCCAGCAGCGTACTAGCGGGGGAGCAGTTCTTC. This encodes CASSVLAGEQFF.

The chain links TRBV9 to TRBJ2-5; tentatively, D is TRBD2 (6 bases). Germline CDR1 and CDR2: SGDLS and YYNGEE. The CDR3 totals 15 residues. V dropped 3 bases and J dropped 5 bases, with 17 bases sitting between them. CDR3 bases: TGTGCCAGCAGCGGACGAACGGGACTCGAGGAGACCCAGTACTTC. It encodes CASSGRTGLEETQYF.

This chain connects TRBV28 to TRBJ1-1; D ambiguous. The CDR3 spans 11 residues. Trimming removed 7 bases from V and 1 base from J, with 4 bases in between. Germline lookup yields CDR1 MDHEN and CDR2 SYDVKM. The chain's CDR3 is CASKSNTEAFF. DNA for the CDR3: TGTGCCAGCAAGTCGAACACTGAAGCTTTCTTT. Full variable domain (remainder filled in from reference TRBV28 and TRBJ1-1): DVKVTQSSRYLVKRTGEKVFLECVQDMDHENMFWYRQDPGLGLRLIYFSYDVKMKEKGDIPEGYSVSREKKERFSLILESASTNQTSMYLCASKSNTEAFFGQGTRLTVV.

V is TRBV7-2 and J is TRBJ2-5; TRBD2 agrees at 14 bases. CDR3 length: 18 amino acids. Germline loops: CDR1 SGHTA, CDR2 FQGNSA. The V gene end was trimmed by 5 bases and the J gene end by 3 bases; junction bases not matched to a gene: 11. CDR3 nucleotide sequence: TGTGCCAGCAGCGAGAATACCGGGACTAGCGGGAGAAAAGAGACCCAGTACTTC. Translated, it gives CASSENTGTSGRKETQYF.

This chain uses TRBV27 with TRBJ2-3, with D tentatively TRBD1 or TRBD2 (6 bases each). The V end was cut by 9 bases, the J end by 4 bases, with 11 bases between. CDR3 length: 12 residues. Germline values: CDR1 MNHEY, CDR2 SMNVEV (reference sequence). CDR3 sequence reads: CASRGPADTQYF. The CDR3 DNA reads as TGTGCCAGTCGGGGGCCGGCAGATACGCAGTATTTT.

The V call is TRBV7-2, the J call TRBJ2-2; 9 bases map to TRBD1. Germline V lookup: CDR1 SGHTA, CDR2 FQGNSA. The CDR3 is 17 amino acids. Losses at the gene ends were 2 bases for V and 4 bases for J; bases not matched to a gene: 8. Here the CDR3 DNA reads TGTGCCAGCAGCTTACGAATCCGGACAGGGGCCACCGGGGAGCTGTTTTTT. The encoded protein is CASSLRIRTGATGELFF.

A few counts support this clone. The rearrangement links TRBV14 to TRBJ1-1, with D unclear. There are 13 residues in the CDR3. Germline V lookup: CDR1 SGHDN, CDR2 FVKESK. Trimming left V 1 base short and J 7 bases short, with 10 bases between. The CDR3: CASSQVNEVEAFF. CDR3 nucleotide sequence: TGTGCCAGCAGCCAAGTCAACGAGGTTGAAGCTTTCTTT.

The gene calls are TRBV5-4 and TRBJ1-6; tentatively, D is TRBD1 (6 bases). V lost 0 bases, J lost 9 bases, and 19 bases lay in between. CDR3 length: 17 amino acids. Germline V gene lookup returns CDR1 SGHNT and CDR2 YYREEE (reference sequence). CDR3 nucleotide sequence: TGTGCCAGCAGCTTGGGGGGGCGCGGAGGGGTCACTTCACCCCTCCACTTT. This encodes CASSLGGRGGVTSPLHF.

This chain links TRBV6-5 with TRBJ2-3, with TRBD1 matching over 12 bases. Germline assignment: CDR1 MNHEY and CDR2 SVGAGI. This CDR3 spans 15 amino acids. V was clipped by 6 bases and J by 5 bases; unmatched bases: 6. Here the CDR3 reads CASRGTGGGKDTQYF. As DNA, the CDR3 is TGTGCCAGCAGGGGGACAGGGGGCGGGAAAGATACGCAGTATTTT.

The V gene is TRBV6-1, the J gene TRBJ2-3; 16 bases fit TRBD2. V trimming: 4 bases; J trimming: 2 bases; junction bases outside the gene matches: 9. CDR1 and CDR2 (germline): MNHNS, SASEGT. The CDR3 loop spans 19 amino acids. The CDR3 coding sequence is TGTGCCAGCAGTGTTTTTGGGACTAGCGGGAGGGCCAACACAGATACGCAGTATTTT. This codes for CASSVFGTSGRANTDTQYF.

The chain recombines TRBV19 with TRBJ2-3; no clear D. Germline V gene sequence: CDR1 LNHDA, CDR2 SQIVND (reference sequence). The CDR3 is 15 amino acids. The V end lost 4 bases, the J end lost 3 bases, and 14 bases lay between the germline ends. CDR3 nucleotide sequence: TGTGCCAGTAGTAGGACGCAGGTCCAAACAGATACGCAGTATTTT. Translation gives CASSRTQVQTDTQYF.

V is TRBV5-1 and J is TRBJ2-7, with TRBD2 identical over 9 bases. Germline CDR1 is SGHRS and CDR2 is YFSETQ. V dropped 0 bases and J dropped 7; count of bases not matched to a gene: 2. CDR3 length: 13 residues. The CDR3 DNA sequence: TGCGCCAGCAGCTTGGGACTAGCGGCGGAGCAGTACTTC. The encoded protein is CASSLGLAAEQYF.

DNA of the CDR3: TGTGCCGGAGGGACAGGGACTGTGACCCAGTACTTC. As protein: CAGGTGTVTQYF. The chain joins TRBV2 to TRBJ2-5, with 9 bases identical to TRBD1. Germline loops: CDR1 SNHLY, CDR2 FYNNEI. The CDR3 is 12 residues long. Germline trimming cut 11 bases from V and 7 bases from J; bases unmatched to any gene: 8.

The chain uses TRBV13 and TRBJ1-1; D not resolved. The CDR3 is 16 amino acids. V lost 0 bases, J lost 1 base, and 12 bases lay in between. Germline values: CDR1 PRHDT, CDR2 FYEKMQ (reference sequence). The CDR3 region is CASSLGEVAANTEAFF. CDR3 nucleotides: TGTGCCAGCAGCTTAGGCGAAGTGGCAGCGAACACTGAAGCTTTCTTT.

This chain connects TRBV9 to TRBJ2-1; D remains unclear. CDR3 length equals 13 residues. The V and J ends lost 3 bases and 3 bases respectively, with 7 bases between them. Germline values: CDR1 SGDLS, CDR2 YYNGEE. CDR3 sequence (DNA): TGTGCCAGCAGCGCCGTCCTCTACAATGAGCAGTTCTTC. It specifies CASSAVLYNEQFF.

The chain is built from TRBV19 and TRBJ2-5; D possibly corresponds to TRBD1 (6 bases). The CDR3 length is 16 residues. The germline V and J ends were trimmed by 5 bases and 0 bases, with 16 bases remaining between them. The germline V gene has CDR1 LNHDA and CDR2 SQIVND (reference sequence). CDR3 coding DNA: TGTGCCAGTAGTTCTCCTGGACAGTGGTACCAAGAGACCCAGTACTTC. The encoded protein is CASSSPGQWYQETQYF.

The V and J genes are TRBV10-3 and TRBJ2-1; TRBD2 is a possible D gene (6 bases). Germline V gene lookup returns CDR1 ENHRY and CDR2 SYGVKD. V lost 6 bases and J 0 bases, leaving 18 bases between the germline ends. This CDR3 region has 17 residues. CDR3 DNA: TGTGCCATCAGGGGGGAGCGGGTTAAACGCTCCTACAATGAGCAGTTCTTC. Its translation: CAIRGERVKRSYNEQFF.

This chain uses TRBV2 with TRBJ2-5, with no clear D. The V end was cut by 5 bases, the J end by 4 bases, with 11 bases between. The CDR3 loop spans 13 amino acids. Germline V gene sequence: CDR1 SNHLY, CDR2 FYNNEI. The CDR3 is CASSYDARETQYF. The CDR3 bases are TGTGCCAGCAGTTACGATGCTAGAGAGACCCAGTACTTC.

CDR3 sequence reads: CASSYSWDEQFF. As DNA, the CDR3 is TGTGCCAGCAGTTACTCTTGGGACGAGCAGTTCTTC. V usage is TRBV6-5 and J usage is TRBJ2-1; D tentatively fits TRBD1 or TRBD2 (5 bases each). Per germline, CDR1 MNHEY and CDR2 SVGAGI. V was cut by 0 bases and J by 10 bases, with 7 bases left in between. The CDR3 loop spans 12 amino acids.

The chain joins TRBV27 to TRBJ2-3; 11 nucleotides line up with TRBD2. CDR1 is MNHEY, CDR2 SMNVEV, per germline (reference sequence). The CDR3 consists of 20 residues. The junction had 18 bases not matched to a gene; V was cut back by 3 bases and J by 4 bases. This CDR3 reads CASSFRLSRVASGRPDTQYF. DNA of the CDR3: TGTGCCAGCAGTTTCCGACTCTCTCGGGTGGCTAGCGGGAGGCCAGATACGCAGTATTTT.

The chain combines TRBV18 with TRBJ2-7, with a tentative D call TRBD2 (6 bases). Trimming pared 0 bases from V and 2 bases from J, leaving 8 bases between. Germline values: CDR1 KGHSH, CDR2 LQKENI. The CDR3 has 14 amino acids. The CDR3 protein is CASSPPTGAYEQYF. The CDR3 DNA sequence: TGTGCCAGCTCACCACCGACGGGGGCCTACGAGCAGTACTTC.

This clone was observed once. This chain uses TRBV19 with TRBJ2-7; TRBD2 is a possible D gene (6 bases). V lost 6 bases, J lost 5 bases, and 14 bases lay in between. The CDR3 is 13 residues long. Germline CDR1 reads LNHDA; CDR2 reads SQIVND (reference sequence). CDR3 sequence reads: CASRNGGTDEQYF. CDR3 sequence (DNA): TGTGCCAGTAGGAACGGGGGAACGGACGAGCAGTACTTC.

This clone was found a few times. This sequence joins TRBV27 and TRBJ1-1, with a weak D call TRBD1 (5 bases). Looked up from germline, CDR1 is MNHEY and CDR2 is SMNVEV (reference sequence). The CDR3 length is 13 residues. V shed 5 bases and J shed 3 bases, with 10 bases lying between them. CDR3 loop: CASSNTGYTEAFF. The CDR3 coding sequence is TGTGCCAGCAGTAACACAGGATACACTGAAGCTTTCTTT.